This passage covers 9 T cell receptor beta chains from one sample sequenced in a study of T-cell reconstitution after alpha-beta-depleted transplantation in children. A TCRbeta library incorporating unique molecular identifiers was prepared. Via MiXCR, TCRdb re-called the PCR reads, giving one row per CDR3 protein. The data show some 200,000 distinct CDR3 sequences, with approximately 9.7% seen just once and approximately 4.7% held by the top ten. Specimen: PBMCs from the stem cell graft donor, collected from the stem cell graft. The receptors were sampled from a human donor who donated a stem cell graft to a child with SCID.

Many counts were recorded for this clonotype. The V and J genes are TRBV29-1 and TRBJ1-1, with D tentatively TRBD1 (5 bases). V was trimmed by 7 bases and J by 7 bases, leaving 13 bases between them. Germline CDR1 and CDR2: SQVTM and ANQGSEA. This CDR3 region has 11 residues. CDR3 coding DNA: TGCAGCGCCTCACGACAGCTTGAAGCTTTCTTT. It translates to CSASRQLEAFF.

This clonotype was picked up a small number of times. This sequence joins TRBV15 and TRBJ1-2; TRBD1 is a possible D gene (6 bases). The CDR3 length is 15 residues. The germline V gene has CDR1 LNHNV and CDR2 YYDKDF (reference sequence). V lost 7 bases and J 0 bases, leaving 15 bases between the germline ends. CDR3 sequence: CATTQGREANYGYTF. CDR3 DNA: TGTGCCACCACACAGGGCAGGGAGGCTAACTATGGCTACACCTTC.

This clonotype showed up many times. This sequence joins TRBV15 and TRBJ2-1; 12 nucleotides agree with TRBD2. CDR3 length: 17 residues. CDR1 LNHNV and CDR2 YYDKDF come from the germline V gene (reference sequence). The V and J ends lost 4 bases and 7 bases, in that order; junction bases with no gene match: 11. The CDR3 DNA sequence: TGTGCCACCAGCACCTACCCTAGCGGGGGGGCAAGAAATGAGCAGTTCTTC. As protein: CATSTYPSGGARNEQFF.

This clonotype was seen at least ten times. This chain connects TRBV12-3 or TRBV12-4 to TRBJ1-1; D call uncertain. CDR3 length: 14 residues. Deletions cut 4 bases from V and 3 bases from J, with 12 bases between. CDR3 in DNA: TGTGCCAGCAGTTCATATCTGGGATACACTGAAGCTTTCTTT. Its translation: CASSSYLGYTEAFF.

The chain is built from TRBV21-1 and TRBJ2-4. TRBV21-1 is described as a pseudogene. The length of the CDR3 is 14 residues. CDR3 sequence reads: CASSATASKNIQYF. CDR3 coding DNA: TGTGCTAGCAGCGCCACTGCGTCCAAAAACATTCAGTACTTC.

This clonotype was picked up many times. V is TRBV5-6 and J is TRBJ2-1; 9 bases fit TRBD1. The J segment lost 7 bases and the V segment lost 1 base, leaving 3 bases of the junction unmatched. CDR1 is SGHDT, CDR2 YYEEEE, per germline. CDR3 size: 14 residues. CDR3 region: CASSLNRGRNEQFF. The DNA for the CDR3 is TGTGCCAGCAGCTTGAACAGGGGGCGTAATGAGCAGTTCTTC.

In this sample, this clonotype turned up many times. J is TRBJ2-7 and V is TRBV20-1; 7 bases are shared with TRBD1. V trimming: 5 bases; J trimming: 2 bases; junction bases outside the gene matches: 9. There are 14 residues in the CDR3. Per germline, CDR1 DFQATT and CDR2 SNEGSKA (reference sequence). The CDR3 reads CSAHTPGQPYEQYF. CDR3 bases: TGCAGTGCTCATACTCCGGGACAGCCCTACGAGCAGTACTTC.

This clonotype was recorded many times. The V gene is TRBV19, the J gene TRBJ1-6, with a tentative D call TRBD1 (6 bases). The CDR3 loop spans 15 amino acids. Germline loops: CDR1 LNHDA, CDR2 SQIVND (reference sequence). V lost 5 bases, J lost 6 bases, and 14 bases lay in between. The CDR3 DNA reads TGTGCCAGTAGTCCTCCAGGGGACCGTAATTCACCCCTCCACTTT. Translated: CASSPPGDRNSPLHF. Looking up the rest from reference TRBV19 and TRBJ1-6 gives the full variable domain: DGGITQSPKYLFRKEGQNVTLSCEQNLNHDAMYWYRQDPGQGLRLIYYSQIVNDFQKGDIAEGYSVSREKKESFPLTVTSAQKNPTAFYLCASSPPGDRNSPLHFGNGTRLTVT.

This clonotype was detected many times. The chain is built from TRBV9 and TRBJ2-2; D gene ambiguous. Germline CDR1 SGDLS, CDR2 YYNGEE. The CDR3 has 15 amino acids. The V end lost 4 bases, the J end lost 3 bases, and 13 bases lay between the germline ends. In nucleotides, the CDR3 is TGTGCCAGCAGCCTACACCCCACCGACACCGGGGAGCTGTTTTTT. This gives the protein CASSLHPTDTGELFF.